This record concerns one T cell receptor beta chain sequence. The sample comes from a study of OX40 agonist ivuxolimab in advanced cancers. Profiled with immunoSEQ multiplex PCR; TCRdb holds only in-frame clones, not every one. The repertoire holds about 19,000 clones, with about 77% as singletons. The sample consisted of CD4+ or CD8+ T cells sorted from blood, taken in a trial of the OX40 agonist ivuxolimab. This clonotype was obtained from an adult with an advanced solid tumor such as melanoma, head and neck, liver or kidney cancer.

The DNA for the CDR3 is TGTGCCTGGAGTGTAGTAGGCACTGAAGCTTTCTTT. Translating gives CAWSVVGTEAFF. The rearrangement uses TRBV30 and TRBJ1-1, with D unclear. Looked up from germline, CDR1 is GTSNPN and CDR2 is SVGIG (reference sequence). This CDR3 spans 12 amino acids. Trimming left V 0 bases short and J 4 bases short, with 6 bases between.